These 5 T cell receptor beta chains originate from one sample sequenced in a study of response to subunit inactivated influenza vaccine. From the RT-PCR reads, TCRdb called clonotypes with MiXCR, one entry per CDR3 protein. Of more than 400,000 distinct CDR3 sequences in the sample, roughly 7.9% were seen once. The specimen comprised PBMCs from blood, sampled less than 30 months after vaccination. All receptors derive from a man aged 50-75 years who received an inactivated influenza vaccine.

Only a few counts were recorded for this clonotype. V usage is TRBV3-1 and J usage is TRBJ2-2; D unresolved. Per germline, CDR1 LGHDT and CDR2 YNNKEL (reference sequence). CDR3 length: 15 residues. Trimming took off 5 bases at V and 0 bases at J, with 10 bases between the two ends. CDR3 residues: CASSARNSNTGELFF. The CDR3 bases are TGTGCCAGCAGCGCAAGAAACTCGAACACCGGGGAGCTGTTTTTT.

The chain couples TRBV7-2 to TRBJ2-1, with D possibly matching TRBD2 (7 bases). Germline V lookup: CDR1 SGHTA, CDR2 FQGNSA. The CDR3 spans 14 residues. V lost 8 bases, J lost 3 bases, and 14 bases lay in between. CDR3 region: CASLRGGLYNEQFF. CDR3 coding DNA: TGTGCCAGCCTCCGCGGGGGCCTCTACAATGAGCAGTTCTTC.

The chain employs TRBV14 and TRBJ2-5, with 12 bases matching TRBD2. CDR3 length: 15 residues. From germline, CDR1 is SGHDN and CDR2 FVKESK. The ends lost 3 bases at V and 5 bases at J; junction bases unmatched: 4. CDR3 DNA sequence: TGTGCCAGCAGCCAGCGACTAGCGGGGGAGGAGACCCAGTACTTC. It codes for CASSQRLAGEETQYF.

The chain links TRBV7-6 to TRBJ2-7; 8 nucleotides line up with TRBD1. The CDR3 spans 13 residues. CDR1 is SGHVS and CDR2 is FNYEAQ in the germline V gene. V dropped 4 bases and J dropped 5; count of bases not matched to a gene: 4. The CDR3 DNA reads TGTGCCAGCAGCTCAGGACAGGGCGACGAGCAGTACTTC. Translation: CASSSGQGDEQYF.

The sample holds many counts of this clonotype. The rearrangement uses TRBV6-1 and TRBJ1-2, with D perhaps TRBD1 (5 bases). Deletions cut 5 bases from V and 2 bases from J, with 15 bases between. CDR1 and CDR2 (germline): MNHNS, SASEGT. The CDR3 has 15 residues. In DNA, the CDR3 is TGTGCCAGCAGTCCGCGGGGCCGGGGAAACTATGGCTACACCTTC. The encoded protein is CASSPRGRGNYGYTF.